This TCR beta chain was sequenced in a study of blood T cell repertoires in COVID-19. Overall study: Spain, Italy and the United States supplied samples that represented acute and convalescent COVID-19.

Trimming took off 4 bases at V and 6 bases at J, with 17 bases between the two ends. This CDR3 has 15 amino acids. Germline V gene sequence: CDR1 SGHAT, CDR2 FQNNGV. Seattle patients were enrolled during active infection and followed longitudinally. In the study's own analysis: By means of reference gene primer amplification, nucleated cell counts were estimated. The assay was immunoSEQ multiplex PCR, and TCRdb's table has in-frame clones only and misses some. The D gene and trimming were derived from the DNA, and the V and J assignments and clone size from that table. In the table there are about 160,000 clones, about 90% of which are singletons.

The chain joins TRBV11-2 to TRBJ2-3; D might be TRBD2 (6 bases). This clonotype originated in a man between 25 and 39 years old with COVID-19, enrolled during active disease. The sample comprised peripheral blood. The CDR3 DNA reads TGTGCCAGCAGCTCCACCAGGAGGGCGGGGGATACGCAGTATTTT. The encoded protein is CASSSTRRAGDTQYF.